The table lists the clone carrying this TCR beta chain with a few counts. Antigen: not known. Amplification targeted TCR beta CDR3 regions from RNA transcripts. HTBI primers were the set used in a first-round RT-PCR of the TCR CDR3. TCRdb re-called the multiplex PCR reads with MiXCR, one entry per CDR3 protein. The repertoire holds nearly 600,000 distinct CDR3 sequences, with roughly 13% as singletons. Germline CDR1 and CDR2: LGHDT and YNNKEL (reference sequence). V gave up 4 bases and J gave up 4 bases; unmatched junction bases: 11. There are 17 residues in the CDR3. Newly diagnosed patients aged 18 to 65 had hyperthyroidism of under 2 months' duration. The entry originates in a study of T cells in Graves' hyperthyroidism and ophthalmopathy. Study-wide context: Peripheral blood was obtained at initial diagnosis, preceding any treatment.

Study-level findings and limits: Among clonotypes expanded in thyroid above 0.001, most were also found in blood.

Material: blood. This TCR came from a woman aged 25-40 years with Graves' hyperthyroidism that later progressed to Graves' ophthalmopathy. This rearrangement joins TRBV3-1 to TRBJ2-7; 12 bases line up with TRBD1. CDR3 sequence (DNA): TGTGCCAGCAGCCGAGGTACCGGGACAGGGGGCGTTTACGAGCAGTACTTC. Its protein product is CASSRGTGTGGVYEQYF.